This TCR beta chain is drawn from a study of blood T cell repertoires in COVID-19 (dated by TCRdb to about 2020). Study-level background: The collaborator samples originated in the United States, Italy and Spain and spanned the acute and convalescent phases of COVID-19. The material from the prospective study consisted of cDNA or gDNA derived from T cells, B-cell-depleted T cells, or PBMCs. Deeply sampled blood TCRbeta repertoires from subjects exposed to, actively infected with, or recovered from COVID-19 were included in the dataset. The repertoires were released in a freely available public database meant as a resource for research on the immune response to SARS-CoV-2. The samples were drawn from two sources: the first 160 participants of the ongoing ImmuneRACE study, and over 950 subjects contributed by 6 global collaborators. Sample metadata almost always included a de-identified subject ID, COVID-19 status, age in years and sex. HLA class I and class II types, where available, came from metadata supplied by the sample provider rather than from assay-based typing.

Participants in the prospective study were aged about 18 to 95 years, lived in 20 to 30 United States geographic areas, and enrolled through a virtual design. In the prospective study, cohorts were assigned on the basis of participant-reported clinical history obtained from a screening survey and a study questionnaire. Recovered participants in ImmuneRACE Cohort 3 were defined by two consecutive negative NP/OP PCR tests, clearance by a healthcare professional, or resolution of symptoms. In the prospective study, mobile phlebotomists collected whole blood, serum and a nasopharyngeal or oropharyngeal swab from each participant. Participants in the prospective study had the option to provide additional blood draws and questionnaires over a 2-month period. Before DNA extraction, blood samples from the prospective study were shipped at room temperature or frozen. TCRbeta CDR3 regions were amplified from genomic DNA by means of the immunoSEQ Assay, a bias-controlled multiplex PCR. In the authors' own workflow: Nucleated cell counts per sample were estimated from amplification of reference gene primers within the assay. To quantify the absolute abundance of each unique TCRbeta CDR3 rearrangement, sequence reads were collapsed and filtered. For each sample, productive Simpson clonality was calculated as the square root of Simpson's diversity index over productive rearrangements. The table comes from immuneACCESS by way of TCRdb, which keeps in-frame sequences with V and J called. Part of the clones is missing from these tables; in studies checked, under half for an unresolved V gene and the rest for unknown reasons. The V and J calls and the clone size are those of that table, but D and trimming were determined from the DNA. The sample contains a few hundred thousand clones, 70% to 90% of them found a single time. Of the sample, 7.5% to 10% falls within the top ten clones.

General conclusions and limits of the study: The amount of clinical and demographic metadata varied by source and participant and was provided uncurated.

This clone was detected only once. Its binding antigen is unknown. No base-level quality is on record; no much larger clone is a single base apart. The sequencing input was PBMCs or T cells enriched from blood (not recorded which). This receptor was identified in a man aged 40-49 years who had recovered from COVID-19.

The CDR3: CASSHPGQGGTNEKLFF. The nucleotides are TGTGCCAGCAGCCACCCGGGACAGGGGGGAACTAATGAAAAACTGTTTTTT. The V and J genes are TRBV5-6 and TRBJ1-4; 11 of the junction bases match TRBD1. Trimming leaves V shorter by 4 bases and J shorter by 1 base, with the junction holding 6 bases beyond the gene matches. From the cysteine through the phenylalanine, the CDR3 covers 17 amino acids. The read is trimmed to its CDR3 DNA, 51 bases read in frame from base 1. CDR1 is given as SGHDT and CDR2 as YYEEEE, both from the germline V gene.